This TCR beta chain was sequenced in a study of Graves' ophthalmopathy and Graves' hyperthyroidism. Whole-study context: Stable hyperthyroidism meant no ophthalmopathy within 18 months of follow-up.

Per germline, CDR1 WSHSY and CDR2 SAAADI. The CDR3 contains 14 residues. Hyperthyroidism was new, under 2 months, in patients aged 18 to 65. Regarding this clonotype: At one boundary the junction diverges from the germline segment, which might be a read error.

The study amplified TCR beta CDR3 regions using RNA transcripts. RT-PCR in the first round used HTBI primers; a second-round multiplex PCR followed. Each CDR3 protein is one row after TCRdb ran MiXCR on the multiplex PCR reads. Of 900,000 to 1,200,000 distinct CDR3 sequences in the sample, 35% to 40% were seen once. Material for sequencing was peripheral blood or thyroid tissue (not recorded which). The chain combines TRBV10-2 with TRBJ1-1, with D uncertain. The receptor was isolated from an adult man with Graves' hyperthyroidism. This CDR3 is CASSGEDLNTEAFF. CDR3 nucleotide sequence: TGTGCCAGCTCCGGTGAGGACTTGAACACTGAAGCTTTCTTT.